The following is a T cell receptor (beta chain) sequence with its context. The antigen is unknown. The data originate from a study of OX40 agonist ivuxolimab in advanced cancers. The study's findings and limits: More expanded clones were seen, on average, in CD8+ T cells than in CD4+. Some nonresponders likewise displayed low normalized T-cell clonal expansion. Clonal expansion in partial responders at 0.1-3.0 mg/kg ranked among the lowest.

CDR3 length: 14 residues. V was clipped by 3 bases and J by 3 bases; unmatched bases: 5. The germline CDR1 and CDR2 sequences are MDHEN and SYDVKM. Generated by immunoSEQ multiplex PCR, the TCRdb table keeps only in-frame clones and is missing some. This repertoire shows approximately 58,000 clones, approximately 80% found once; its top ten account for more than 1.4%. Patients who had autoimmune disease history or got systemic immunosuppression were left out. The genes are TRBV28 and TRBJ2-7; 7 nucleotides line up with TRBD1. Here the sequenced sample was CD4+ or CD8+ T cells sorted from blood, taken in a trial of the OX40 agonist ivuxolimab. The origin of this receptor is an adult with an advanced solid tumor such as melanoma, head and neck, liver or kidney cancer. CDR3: CASSFGTAGYEQYF. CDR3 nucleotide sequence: TGTGCCAGCAGTTTTGGGACAGCCGGCTACGAGCAGTACTTC.